This TCR beta chain appears in the sequencing data of a study of cytomegalovirus exposure and HLA in healthy donors (dated by TCRdb to 2015 to 2018). Notes on the research overall: According to a later analysis, the 110 or so validation repertoires were produced on the same platform as the 700 or so repertoires of the first cohort. The study aimed to test whether cataloging public T cell receptors could reveal signatures of past pathogen exposure. In addition to the first cohort of approximately 670 subjects, a separate validation cohort of approximately 130 different subjects was used. To predict cytomegalovirus infection status, the study combined high-throughput TCR immunosequencing, statistical association of individual TCRs with disease status, and machine learning.

The donors were included in the validation cohort of roughly 120 subjects, a group kept apart from the roughly 670-subject first cohort. As for this clone: Its antigen has not been determined. Within one base of it there is no much larger clone, and no base qualities were kept.

Via the germline V gene (reference sequence), CDR1 is LNHDA and CDR2 SQIVND. From the cysteine through the phenylalanine, the CDR3 covers 16 amino acids. Only the CDR3 part of the read is kept: 48 bases, read in frame from the first base. V trim: 3 bases; J trim: 10 bases; unmatched bases: 14. Overall results and qualifications from the work: In the study, around 160 TCR beta chains were listed as associated with cytomegalovirus. Most TCR sequences were seen in very few donors, while some public TCRs were found in many individuals. The classifier was reported to diagnose cytomegalovirus status with high specificity and sensitivity in both the original and validation cohorts. It was suggested by the authors that the approach could potentially be generalized to other disease states and immunological phenotypes. A later analysis had no HLA typing for the validation cohort, so co-occurrence there was scored across all 110 or so repertoires. In a later analysis, TCRs clustered in the first cohort were found to also tend to co-occur in the approximately 110 validation repertoires, with 94% of cluster scores above 0. A few of the identified cytomegalovirus-associated TCR beta chains were confirmed in vitro to be specific for cytomegalovirus antigens.

The library was built by means of the immunoSEQ multiplex PCR assay. The study's own analysis went as follows. A statistical classification framework was developed to diagnose cytomegalovirus status using the catalog of TCR beta chain sequences. Here the immuneACCESS table is served through TCRdb, limited to in-frame sequences with V and J called. Missing clones are a known gap in these copies; in checked studies unresolved V genes cover under half, and the rest lacks a known reason. V and J calls and clone size follow that table, whereas D and trimming were derived from the DNA. Here the sample has about 200,000 clones; approximately 82% occur a single time. The top ten constitute about an eighth of the sample.

Recombination connected TRBV19 to TRBJ1-4, with 7 junctional bases fitting TRBD1. This sequence was found in a woman between 25 and 40 years old in good health and CMV-seropositive. Sequences were obtained from PBMCs. Here is the DNA: TGTGCCAGTAGTATCCTCTTCGACAGGGAGGCGGGAAAACTGTTTTTT. Translated, it reads CASSILFDREAGKLFF.